The clone carrying this T cell receptor (beta chain) was picked up many times. Its cognate antigen is unknown. Arm-PCR of CDR3 regions with iRepertoire HTBI primers generated TCR beta libraries. TCRdb redid the calling of the multiplex PCR reads with MiXCR, one entry per CDR3 protein. The table records roughly 610,000 distinct CDR3 sequences, about 15% of them present only once. The source of the sample is a study of regulatory T cells in long-lasting Graves disease. CDR1 DFQATT and CDR2 SNEGSKA come from the germline V gene (reference sequence). With 6 bases clipped from V and 6 bases from J, the junction kept 13 bases outside the gene matches. The CDR3 is 15 residues long. Documented time point: newly diagnosed GD, antithyroid drugs for less than 3 months. TCR sequences were obtained from RNA taken from PBMCs. Guidelines of the American Thyroid Association were used to diagnose Graves' disease. Overall study results and limits: Newly diagnosed Graves' patients exceeded persistent ones in TCR diversity.

This same sample was also taken into another study, of T cells in Graves' hyperthyroidism and ophthalmopathy.

Sample: peripheral blood mononuclear cells (PBMCs), taken at new diagnosis, from a patient treated with antithyroid drugs. This sequence was found in a man aged 18-30 years with Graves disease. V and J are TRBV20-1 and TRBJ1-1, with TRBD1 identical over 10 bases. The CDR3 sequence is CSARKTGGGTAEAFF. The DNA for the CDR3 is TGCAGTGCCAGAAAGACAGGGGGCGGAACGGCTGAAGCTTTCTTT.